These 29 T cell receptor beta chains share one sample of origin, sequenced in a study of blood T cell repertoires in COVID-19. The data were produced by immunoSEQ multiplex PCR, yet TCRdb's version contains in-frame clones alone and is incomplete. The repertoire holds around 250,000 clones, with 80% to 90% as singletons. Specimen: PBMCs or T cells enriched from blood (not recorded which). These receptors were taken from a woman aged 45-65 years who had been exposed to COVID-19.

About this clone: Other nucleotide sequences from this sample produce the same CDR3. The CDR3 nucleotides are TGCGCCAGCAGCTTGGTATCGGGAGACTACGAGCAGTACTTC. Translation: CASSLVSGDYEQYF. The chain has TRBV5-1 and TRBJ2-7; D may be TRBD2 (6 bases). Per the germline V gene, CDR1 is SGHRS and CDR2 is YFSETQ. V lost 0 bases to trimming and J lost 3 bases, with 10 bases between them. The CDR3 is 14 amino acids. Full variable domain (remainder filled in from reference TRBV5-1 and TRBJ2-7): KAGVTQTPRYLIKTRGQQVTLSCSPISGHRSVSWYQQTPGQGLQFLFEYFSETQRNKGNFPGRFSGRQFSNSRSEMNVSTLELGDSALYLCASSLVSGDYEQYFGPGTRLTVT.

The J gene is TRBJ2-5, the V gene TRBV5-1, with D possibly matching TRBD1 (5 bases). Germline CDR1 and CDR2: SGHRS and YFSETQ. Trimming cost V 2 bases and J 3 bases, with 11 bases left between them. The CDR3 has 14 amino acids. In DNA, the CDR3 is TGCGCCAGCAGCTTAAACAGGTTTAAAGAGACCCAGTACTTC. Amino acid sequence: CASSLNRFKETQYF.

This rearrangement joins TRBV7-3 to TRBJ1-1; D is possibly TRBD1 (5 bases). Germline V lookup: CDR1 SGHTA, CDR2 FQGTGA. The CDR3 is 15 amino acids. With 2 bases removed from V and 0 bases from J, the gap between germline ends came to 10 bases. This CDR3 reads CASSLWGELNTEAFF. Written as DNA, the CDR3 is TGTGCCAGCAGCTTATGGGGGGAGTTGAACACTGAAGCTTTCTTT.

This chain joins TRBV19 and TRBJ2-5; TRBD2 is a possible D gene (5 bases). Trimming removed 2 bases from V and 5 bases from J, with 9 bases in between. The CDR3 spans 13 residues. Germline V CDR1 and CDR2: LNHDA, SQIVND (reference sequence). The CDR3 spells CASSISGIETQYF. The DNA for the CDR3 is TGTGCCAGTAGTATATCGGGGATCGAGACCCAGTACTTC.

The chain joins TRBV7-9 to TRBJ1-2, with 8 bases matching TRBD1. The CDR3 runs to 15 residues. The V and J ends lost 4 bases and 4 bases, in that order; junction bases with no gene match: 8. Germline V gene lookup returns CDR1 SEHNR and CDR2 FQNEAQ (reference sequence). This chain's CDR3 is CASSSDRVLVYGYTF. CDR3 in DNA: TGTGCCAGCAGCTCGGACAGGGTCTTAGTCTATGGCTACACCTTC.

The rearrangement links TRBV27 to TRBJ2-1; 13 nucleotides agree with TRBD2. Trimming cost V 2 bases and J 5 bases; bases outside gene matches: 3. The CDR3 loop spans 16 amino acids. Germline CDR1 and CDR2: MNHEY and SMNVEV (reference sequence). The chain's CDR3 is CASSLPLAGGNNEQFF. The CDR3 region has the DNA TGTGCCAGCAGTTTACCACTAGCGGGGGGGAACAATGAGCAGTTCTTC.

The chain recombines TRBV3-1 (or the pseudogene TRBV3-2) with TRBJ2-1, with 11 bases fitting TRBD2. Looked up from germline, CDR1 is LGHDT and CDR2 is YNNKEL (reference sequence). Losses at the gene ends were 4 bases for V and 9 bases for J; bases not matched to a gene: 8. The CDR3 has 15 residues. The DNA for the CDR3 is TGTGCCAGCAGCCTCGTAGCGGGGGGGCAGGGTGAGCAGTTCTTC. It encodes CASSLVAGGQGEQFF.

The chain combines TRBV6-5 with TRBJ2-1; 11 bases fit TRBD1. This CDR3 has 16 amino acids. J lost 0 bases, V lost 6 bases, and 4 bases had no gene match. The germline V gene has CDR1 MNHEY and CDR2 SVGAGI. This CDR3 reads CASRYGTGGSYNEQFF. The CDR3 coding sequence is TGTGCCAGCAGATACGGGACAGGGGGCTCCTACAATGAGCAGTTCTTC.

The rearrangement joins TRBV4-3 to TRBJ1-2, with D possibly TRBD1 on 5 matching bases. V gave up 3 bases and J gave up 5 bases, with 22 bases separating them. Per germline, CDR1 LGHNA and CDR2 YSLEER. The CDR3 sequence is 17 residues long. CDR3 residues: CASSHPTPGPGGYGYTF. The CDR3, as DNA: TGCGCCAGCAGCCATCCCACCCCCGGCCCGGGGGGATATGGCTACACCTTC.

The genes are TRBV6-1 and TRBJ1-1; maybe TRBD1 (6 bases). CDR1 MNHNS and CDR2 SASEGT come from the germline V gene. This CDR3 is 16 amino acids long. V dropped 4 bases and J dropped 1 base, with 16 bases sitting between them. CDR3 nucleotides: TGTGCCAGCAGTGTGGGGGGGGGCGGCCGGAACACTGAAGCTTTCTTT. It encodes CASSVGGGGRNTEAFF.

The rearrangement joins TRBV2 to TRBJ2-5; 11 nucleotides line up with TRBD2. J lost 2 bases, V lost 4 bases, and 6 bases had no gene match. The CDR3 has 16 residues. The germline gives CDR1 SNHLY, CDR2 FYNNEI. For the CDR3, the DNA is TGTGCCAGCAGTGGTGGCCTAGCGGGGGGACAAGAGACCCAGTACTTC. Amino acid sequence: CASSGGLAGGQETQYF. The variable domain in full, completed from reference TRBV2 and TRBJ2-5, reads EPEVTQTPSHQVTQMGQEVILRCVPISNHLYFYWYRQILGQKVEFLVSFYNNEISEKSEIFDDQFSVERPDGSNFTLKIRSTKLEDSAMYFCASSGGLAGGQETQYFGPGTRLLVL.

The CDR3 bases are TGTGCCAGCAGCGCAACAGGAACCGGGGAGCTGTTTTTT. It specifies CASSATGTGELFF. V usage is TRBV7-3 and J usage is TRBJ2-2; D perhaps matches TRBD1 (5 bases). Germline assignment: CDR1 SGHTA and CDR2 FQGTGA. V lost 5 bases and J lost 5, with 9 bases in between. The CDR3 loop spans 13 amino acids.

This sequence joins TRBV9 and TRBJ1-6; D call uncertain. The V gene's germline CDR1 is SGDLS and CDR2 YYNGEE. Trimming removed 4 bases at V and 10 bases at J, with 18 bases between. The CDR3 runs 15 residues. The chain's CDR3 is CASSPSGGLGSPLHF. CDR3 in DNA: TGTGCCAGCAGCCCATCGGGAGGGCTAGGCTCACCCCTCCACTTT.

Only one count was recorded for this clone. The V and J genes are TRBV28 and TRBJ2-7; maybe TRBD2 (7 bases). The CDR3 extends over 15 amino acids. Trimming took off 5 bases at V and 3 bases at J, with 17 bases between the two ends. CDR1 is MDHEN and CDR2 is SYDVKM in the germline V gene. Here the CDR3 reads CASSLGGAGLYEQYF. CDR3 DNA sequence: TGTGCCAGCAGTCTGGGGGGGGCGGGCCTCTACGAGCAGTACTTC.

The rearrangement uses TRBV5-6 and TRBJ2-7; 7 nucleotides align to TRBD2. CDR3 length equals 16 residues. CDR1 SGHDT and CDR2 YYEEEE come from the germline V gene. V lost 2 bases, J lost 2 bases, and 10 bases stayed unmatched. This CDR3 is CASSLLAREGPYEQYF. In nucleotides, the CDR3 is TGTGCCAGCAGCTTATTGGCCAGGGAGGGACCCTACGAGCAGTACTTC.

J is TRBJ2-2 and V is TRBV5-4; TRBD1 matches at 8 bases. CDR1 SGHNT and CDR2 YYREEE come from the germline V gene (reference sequence). V trimming: 1 base; J trimming: 4 bases; junction bases outside the gene matches: 0. This CDR3 comprises 14 residues. This CDR3 is CASSLTGGTGELFF. The CDR3 bases are TGTGCCAGCAGCTTGACAGGGGGCACCGGGGAGCTGTTTTTT.

V and J are TRBV6-4 and TRBJ1-1; D is unresolved. The CDR3 has 13 residues. Germline CDR1 MRHNA, CDR2 SNTAGT. The ends were cut back, 4 bases at V and 0 bases at J, with 6 bases in the middle. In DNA form, the CDR3 reads TGTGCCAGCAGTGTCAAAATGAACACTGAAGCTTTCTTT. Protein: CASSVKMNTEAFF.

This chain links TRBV30 with TRBJ1-5; TRBD1 is a possible D gene (6 bases). V dropped 0 bases and J dropped 5 bases, with 8 bases sitting between them. Per germline, CDR1 GTSNPN and CDR2 SVGIG (reference sequence). The length of the CDR3 is 13 residues. CDR3 residues: CAWSVQGYQPQHF. The CDR3 bases are TGTGCCTGGAGTGTACAGGGATATCAGCCCCAGCATTTT.

The genes are TRBV19 and TRBJ2-2, with a tentative D call TRBD2 (5 bases). This CDR3 has 15 residues. The V end lost 3 bases, the J end lost 4 bases, and 12 bases lay between the germline ends. CDR1 and CDR2 (germline): LNHDA, SQIVND (reference sequence). In DNA, the CDR3 is TGTGCCAGTAGTATCCCCGGGGAATCCACCGGGGAGCTGTTTTTT. Protein product: CASSIPGESTGELFF.

The genes are TRBV4-1 and TRBJ1-5; TRBD1 aligns across 8 bases. This CDR3 has 18 residues. Germline V gene lookup returns CDR1 MGHRA and CDR2 YSYEKL. J was trimmed by 0 bases and V by 1 base; bases with no gene match: 8. CDR3 coding DNA: TGCGCCAGCAGCCAAGTTAAACTGACAGGGGTTAGCAATCAGCCCCAGCATTTT. This codes for CASSQVKLTGVSNQPQHF.

This sequence joins TRBV6-5 and TRBJ1-6; 10 nucleotides match TRBD1. V dropped 3 bases and J dropped 9; count of bases not matched to a gene: 8. Germline CDR1 reads MNHEY; CDR2 reads SVGAGI. The CDR3 length is 16 residues. The CDR3 region is CASSYSAGTGASPLHF. CDR3 DNA: TGTGCCAGCAGTTATAGCGCGGGGACAGGGGCTTCACCCCTCCACTTT.

V and J are TRBV4-2 and TRBJ2-7; tentative D call: TRBD2 (5 bases). The germline V gene has CDR1 LGHNA and CDR2 YNFKEQ. The ends were cut back, 4 bases at V and 7 bases at J, with 14 bases in the middle. The CDR3 totals 13 residues. Written as DNA, the CDR3 is TGTGCCAGCAGCCTCGAGGAGCGGAATGAGCAGTACTTC. Translating it yields CASSLEERNEQYF.

This clone was seen just once. This chain joins TRBV7-9 and TRBJ1-2, with 7 bases matching TRBD1. Germline V gene data show CDR1 as SEHNR and CDR2 as FQNEAQ (reference sequence). The length of the CDR3 is 15 residues. Trimming cost V 3 bases and J 7 bases; bases outside gene matches: 11. CDR3 sequence reads: CASSFPTGLMGGYTF. The CDR3 nucleotides are TGTGCCAGCAGCTTCCCGACAGGGTTAATGGGTGGCTACACCTTC.

This clone has more than one count but fewer than ten. CDR3 residues: CATSSSTLNGAFF. CDR3 DNA sequence: TGTGCCACCAGCTCATCGACATTAAACGGAGCTTTCTTT. This rearrangement joins TRBV15 to TRBJ1-1; no reliable D call. Between the trimmed V and J ends, which lost 5 bases and 10 bases, there was a span of 17 bases. The CDR3 is made up of 13 amino acids. Per the germline V gene, CDR1 is LNHNV and CDR2 is YYDKDF (reference sequence).

The chain uses TRBV10-1 and TRBJ1-1, with unresolved D. Trimming took off 5 bases at V and 0 bases at J, with 25 bases between the two ends. This CDR3 contains 19 residues. The germline V gene has CDR1 WNHNN and CDR2 SYGVQD (reference sequence). Written as DNA, the CDR3 is TGCGCCAGCAGTCCTGGTCGCCGGGGTAAGGTCTCAATGAACACTGAAGCTTTCTTT. It translates to CASSPGRRGKVSMNTEAFF.

This clone is a singleton in its sample. J is TRBJ2-6 and V is TRBV7-9; D possibly corresponds to TRBD2 (6 bases). The CDR3 totals 15 residues. Per germline, CDR1 SEHNR and CDR2 FQNEAQ (reference sequence). The V end was cut by 5 bases, the J end by 3 bases, with 11 bases between. The CDR3 sequence is CASSGRRVGANVLTF. CDR3 coding DNA: TGTGCCAGCAGCGGGCGGAGGGTTGGGGCCAACGTCCTGACTTTC.

This clone was seen a few times. This chain joins TRBV5-5 and TRBJ1-1; D gene unclear. Germline CDR1 SGHKS, CDR2 YYEKEE (reference sequence). The CDR3 totals 13 residues. V shed 2 bases and J shed 2 bases, with 7 bases lying between them. In DNA form, the CDR3 reads TGTGCCAGCAGCTTTATAGATAACACTGAAGCTTTCTTT. It yields the protein CASSFIDNTEAFF.

J is TRBJ2-1 and V is TRBV19, with 9 nucleotides matching TRBD1. The CDR3 contains 15 residues. Germline V CDR1 and CDR2: LNHDA, SQIVND (reference sequence). V lost 5 bases to trimming and J lost 7 bases; unmatched junction nucleotides: 9. The CDR3 coding sequence is TGTGCCAGTAGTGACCCGGGACAGGGAGGTAATGAGCAGTTCTTC. Translating it yields CASSDPGQGGNEQFF. Full variable domain (rest looked up from reference TRBV19 and TRBJ2-1): DGGITQSPKYLFRKEGQNVTLSCEQNLNHDAMYWYRQDPGQGLRLIYYSQIVNDFQKGDIAEGYSVSREKKESFPLTVTSAQKNPTAFYLCASSDPGQGGNEQFFGPGTRLTVL.

V gene TRBV15 combines with J gene TRBJ2-1; 8 bases map to TRBD2. Germline values: CDR1 LNHNV, CDR2 YYDKDF (reference sequence). V was clipped by 5 bases and J by 10 bases; unmatched bases: 10. This CDR3 has 14 residues. CDR3 bases: TGTGCCACCAGCCGGGGGGGGACCGAGCGGGAGCAGTTCTTC. Encoded protein: CATSRGGTEREQFF.